This T cell receptor beta chain is from a study of T cell repertoires in cytomegalovirus infection. The wider study: The authors used CMV epitopes that were HLA-C-restricted (recently identified) and HLA-B-restricted (well studied).

This clonotype showed up just a few times. Its target is unknown. TCRdb recomputed calls from the reads with MiXCR, one row per CDR3 protein. The sample holds approximately 73,000 distinct CDR3 sequences, approximately 42% seen once. Trimming removed 6 bases from V and 4 bases from J, with 12 bases in between. CDR3 length: 13 residues. The receptor comes from a human donor in good health (CMV status not recorded). Some clones in this sample may be carry-over from other donors' samples. J is TRBJ1-1 and V is TRBV12-3 or TRBV12-4, with D perhaps matching TRBD1 (6 bases). Sequenced here: CD8+ T cells from cultured PBMCs, sampled from culture after CMV antigen stimulation. The CDR3 DNA follows: TGTGCCAGCAGGACTGCAGGGGTCACTGAAGCTTTCTTT. It yields the protein CASRTAGVTEAFF.